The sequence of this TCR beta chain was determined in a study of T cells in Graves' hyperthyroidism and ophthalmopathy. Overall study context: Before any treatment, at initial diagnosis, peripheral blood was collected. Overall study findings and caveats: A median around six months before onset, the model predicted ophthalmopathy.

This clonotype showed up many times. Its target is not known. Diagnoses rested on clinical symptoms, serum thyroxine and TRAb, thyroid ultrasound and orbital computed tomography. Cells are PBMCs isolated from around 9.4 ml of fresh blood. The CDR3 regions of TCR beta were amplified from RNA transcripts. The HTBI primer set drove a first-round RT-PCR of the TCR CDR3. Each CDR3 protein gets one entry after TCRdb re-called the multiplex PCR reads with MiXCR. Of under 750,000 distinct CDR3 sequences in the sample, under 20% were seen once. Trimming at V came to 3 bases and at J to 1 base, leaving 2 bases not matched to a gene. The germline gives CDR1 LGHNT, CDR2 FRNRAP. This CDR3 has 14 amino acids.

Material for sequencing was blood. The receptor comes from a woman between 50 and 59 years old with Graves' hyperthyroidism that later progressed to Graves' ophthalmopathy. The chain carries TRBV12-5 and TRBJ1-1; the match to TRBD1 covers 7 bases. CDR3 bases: TGTGCTAGTGGTTTCCACAGGGGGAACACTGAAGCTTTCTTT. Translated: CASGFHRGNTEAFF.